This T cell receptor beta chain appears in the sequencing data of a study of blood T cell repertoires in COVID-19. Looking at the study overall: COVID-19 samples, acute and convalescent, were from the United States, Italy and Spain.

Seattle's cohort entered during active infection and was followed longitudinally. Some clones are missing from TCRdb's copy, which holds only in-frame ones; the method was immunoSEQ multiplex PCR. The sample contains roughly 300,000 clones, roughly 80% of which appear only once. Trimming left V 2 bases short and J 5 bases short, with 12 bases between. The CDR3 has 14 residues. CDR1 and CDR2 from the germline V gene are MNHEY and SVGEGT. The sequence was collected from a human donor with COVID-19, enrolled during active disease. The donor label of this sample is uncertain. Sequencing used peripheral blood. The chain couples TRBV6-2 or TRBV6-3 to TRBJ1-2, with a possible D match to TRBD1 (5 bases). This chain's CDR3 is CASSYGGLGYGYTF. The CDR3 DNA sequence: TGTGCCAGCAGTTACGGGGGGTTAGGATATGGCTACACCTTC.